This entry describes one T cell receptor (beta chain). This clone was seen a few times. Which antigen it targets is not known. Base qualities are not recorded, but no much larger clone differs from it by a single base. This entry comes from a study of control samples from healthy donors and cancer patients (dated by TCRdb to about 2020). V is reduced by 0 bases and J by 6 bases, leaving a spacing of 4 bases between them. The CDR3 holds 12 amino acids from the cysteine to the phenylalanine. The retained sequence is limited to the CDR3, 36 bases, with the frame set at the first base. CDR1 and CDR2, looked up from the germline V gene (reference sequence), are SGHNT and YYREEE. Libraries were constructed by the immunoSEQ multiplex PCR assay. Drawn from immuneACCESS, this table holds only the in-frame rearrangements with V and J called that TCRdb kept. Clones are partly lost; checked studies trace under half to an unresolved V gene and leave the rest unexplained. The sample contains about 85,000 clones, about nine tenths of them found a single time. The leading ten clones occupy 3% to 4.5% of the sample.

This TCR was recovered from a woman aged 18-35 years in good health. The sequence links TRBV5-4 to TRBJ1-3, with no D gene named confidently. Sequenced input: blood. The CDR3 in this case is CASSLDANTIYF. The nucleotide sequence is given as TGTGCCAGCAGCTTGGACGCAAACACCATATATTTT. Reference TRBV5-4 and TRBJ1-3 proteins supply the regions before and after the CDR3; the full variable domain is: ETGVTQSPTHLIKTRGQQVTLRCSSQSGHNTVSWYQQALGQGPQFIFQYYREEENGRGNFPPRFSGLQFPNYSSELNVNALELDDSALYLCASSLDANTIYFGEGSWLTVV.